The rows below give T cell receptor beta chains drawn from one sample of a study of shared clonotypes between healthy human individuals. Here immunoSEQ multiplex PCR was the method, and the copy in TCRdb shows in-frame clones only, minus some. The table has roughly 700,000 clones, approximately 79% seen once. Sequenced material: memory CD4+ T cells sorted from blood. Source of these receptors: a woman in her 30s in good health. Both conserved end residues are part of each CDR3. The D gene is left open where the match is weak. Expanded clones get a size class; other rows say once, few or many, or leave the size out.

.	TRBV7-9	TRBJ2-2	.	CATSGANTGELFF	TGTGCCACATCAGGGGCGAACACCGGGGAGCTGTTTTTT
.	TRBV28	TRBJ1-5	.	CASSESNQPQHF	TGTGCCAGCAGTGAAAGCAATCAGCCCCAGCATTTT
.	TRBV5-1	TRBJ2-6	.	CASSSRDIYSSSGANVLTF	TGCGCCAGCAGCTCCCGGGACATATACTCCTCCTCAGGGGCCAACGTCCTGACTTTC
.	TRBV28	TRBJ1-1	.	CASSENTEAFF	TGTGCCAGCAGTGAGAACACTGAAGCTTTCTTT
.	TRBV7-9	TRBJ1-1	.	CASSLRTASNTEAFF	TGTGCCAGCAGCCTGCGGACAGCCTCGAACACTGAAGCTTTCTTT
.	TRBV2	TRBJ1-3	.	CASSSGSTQYF	TGTGCCAGCAGCTCCGGGTCCACCCAATATTTT
.	TRBV11-2	TRBJ1-2	.	CASSLDLFANYGYTF	TGTGCCAGCAGCTTAGATTTGTTCGCTAACTATGGCTACACCTTC
TRBD2	TRBV19	TRBJ2-7	few	CASQSSGSSYEQYF	TGTGCCAGTCAAAGTAGCGGGAGCTCCTACGAGCAGTACTTC
.	TRBV5-1	TRBJ1-2	.	CASSFTARDGYTF	TGCGCCAGCAGCTTTACGGCCCGCGATGGCTACACCTTC
.	TRBV29-1	TRBJ2-1	.	CSVVRAGQFF	TGCAGCGTTGTCAGGGCAGGGCAGTTCTTC
TRBD2	TRBV27	TRBJ2-3	.	CASRLAGVRTDTQYF	TGTGCCAGCAGACTAGCGGGAGTTAGGACAGATACGCAGTATTTT
.	TRBV7-9	TRBJ2-7	.	CASSLEYDVAYEQYF	TGTGCCAGCAGCTTAGAGTATGACGTAGCCTACGAGCAGTACTTC
TRBD1	TRBV28	TRBJ1-1	.	CASSSGGQGRWITEAFF	TGTGCCAGCAGTTCCGGGGGACAGGGGAGGTGGATCACTGAAGCTTTCTTT
.	TRBV5-1	TRBJ1-1	once	CASSLEGSGYTEAFF	TGCGCCAGCAGCTTGGAGGGCAGTGGGTACACTGAAGCTTTCTTT
.	TRBV9	TRBJ1-2	.	CASSVGGANYGYTF	TGTGCCAGCAGCGTAGGTGGAGCTAACTATGGCTACACCTTC
.	TRBV2	TRBJ2-5	few	CASSLQGQETQYF	TGTGCCAGCAGTCTACAGGGACAAGAGACCCAGTACTTC
TRBD1	TRBV2	TRBJ2-2	few	CASSEWNRGGGELFF	TGTGCCAGCAGTGAATGGAACAGGGGTGGCGGGGAGCTGTTTTTT
.	TRBV7-2	TRBJ2-1	.	CASSPEGGDNEQFF	TGTGCCAGCAGCCCGGAGGGTGGAGACAATGAGCAGTTCTTC
.	TRBV7-2	TRBJ1-1	.	CASSYKTGFGVAEAFF	TGTGCCAGCAGCTACAAGACAGGTTTTGGGGTCGCTGAAGCTTTCTTT
TRBD2	TRBV6-4	TRBJ2-2	.	CASRKLASNTGELFF	TGTGCCAGCAGAAAACTAGCGTCGAACACCGGGGAGCTGTTTTTT
.	TRBV11-2	TRBJ1-5	.	CASSLAFGGSQPQHF	TGTGCCAGCAGCTTAGCTTTCGGTGGCAGCCAGCCCCAGCATTTT
TRBD2	TRBV13	TRBJ2-1	.	CASSLIVTSGIMDNEQFF	TGTGCCAGCAGCTTAATTGTAACTAGCGGGATCATGGACAATGAGCAGTTCTTC
TRBD1	TRBV6-5	TRBJ2-7	.	CASSYSTGGYEQYF	TGTGCCAGCAGTTACTCGACAGGGGGCTACGAGCAGTACTTC
.	TRBV28	TRBJ2-1	.	CASSAKVGFSYNEQFF	TGTGCCAGCAGTGCGAAAGTCGGGTTCTCCTACAATGAGCAGTTCTTC
.	TRBV19	TRBJ2-5	few	CASSIRGSGETQYF	TGTGCCAGTAGTATACGGGGCTCAGGGGAGACCCAGTACTTC
.	TRBV29-1	TRBJ2-5	.	CSVVSETQYF	TGCAGCGTTGTATCGGAGACCCAGTACTTC
.	TRBV14	TRBJ1-1	few	CASSHNRHMNTEAFF	TGTGCCAGCAGCCATAACAGACACATGAACACTGAAGCTTTCTTT
.	TRBV10-3	TRBJ2-2	.	CAISESIVTGELFF	TGTGCCATCAGTGAGTCGATAGTAACCGGGGAGCTGTTTTTT